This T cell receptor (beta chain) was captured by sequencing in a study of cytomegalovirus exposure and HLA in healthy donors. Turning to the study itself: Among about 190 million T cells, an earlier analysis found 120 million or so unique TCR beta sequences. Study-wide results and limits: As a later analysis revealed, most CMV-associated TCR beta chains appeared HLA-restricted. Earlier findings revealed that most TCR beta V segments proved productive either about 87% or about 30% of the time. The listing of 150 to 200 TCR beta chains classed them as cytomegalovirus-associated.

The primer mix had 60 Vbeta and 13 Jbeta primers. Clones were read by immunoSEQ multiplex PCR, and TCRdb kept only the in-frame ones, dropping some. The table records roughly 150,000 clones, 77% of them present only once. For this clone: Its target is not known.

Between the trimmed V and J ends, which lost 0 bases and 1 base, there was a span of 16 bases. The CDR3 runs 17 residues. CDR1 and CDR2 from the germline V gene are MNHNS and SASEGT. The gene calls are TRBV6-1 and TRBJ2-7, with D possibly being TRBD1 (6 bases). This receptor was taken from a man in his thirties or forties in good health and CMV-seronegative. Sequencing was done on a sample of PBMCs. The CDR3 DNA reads TGTGCCAGCAGTGAAGCGCGTAGGGGCAGGGGTTCCTACGAGCAGTACTTC. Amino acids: CASSEARRGRGSYEQYF.